These T cell receptor beta chains were read from a single sample in a study of CD8+ T cells in alopecia areata. The method was immunoSEQ multiplex PCR; TCRdb's version includes in-frame clones alone and lacks a portion of them. The table has 150,000 to 200,000 clones, around three fifths seen once. The material was CD4+ T cells sorted from blood, obtained between weeks 47 and 50, from a patient treated with tofacitinib. These receptors originate from a human donor with alopecia areata. CDR3s include the opening cysteine and the closing phenylalanine or tryptophan. Fields, in order: J gene, V gene, clone size, D gene, CDR3 protein, CDR3 DNA. D genes are given only for firm matches. Only part of the rows carry a size: once, few, many, or a class if the clone is expanded.

>TRBJ2-3|TRBV7-2|NA|NA
CATQWQSSTDTQYF
TGTGCCACCCAGTGGCAGTCCTCCACAGATACGCAGTATTTT
>TRBJ1-6|TRBV30|once|NA
CACLNSGSPLHF
TGTGCCTGCCTTAACAGTGGGTCACCCCTCCACTTT
>TRBJ2-3|TRBV29-1|NA|NA
CSVAGGHSGPTDTQYF
TGCAGCGTTGCGGGGGGCCATAGCGGACCCACAGATACGCAGTATTTT
>TRBJ1-6|TRBV23-1|NA|NA
CASSQSFRGDNSPLHF
TGCGCCAGCAGTCAATCCTTTAGGGGTGATAATTCACCCCTCCACTTT
>TRBJ2-1|TRBV29-1|NA|TRBD2
CSVGLAGGLISYNEQFF
TGCAGCGTGGGACTAGCGGGGGGTTTAATTTCCTACAATGAGCAGTTCTTC
>TRBJ1-4|TRBV30|NA|TRBD1
CASDPGQGFATNEKPFF
TGTGCCTCGGATCCGGGACAGGGCTTTGCAACTAATGAAAAACCGTTTTTT
>TRBJ1-6|TRBV7-2|NA|NA
CASSPRGRGSPLHF
TGTGCCAGCAGCCCCAGGGGAAGAGGATCACCCCTCCACTTT
>TRBJ2-2|TRBV5-4|NA|NA
CASSSYTGELFF
TGTGCCAGCAGCTCCTACACCGGGGAGCTGTTTTTT
>TRBJ1-3|TRBV6-1|NA|TRBD1
CASSEPTGDRSGNTIYF
TGTGCCAGCAGTGAACCCACAGGGGACCGCTCTGGAAACACCATATATTTT
>TRBJ2-2|TRBV29-1|NA|NA
CSARDPQKTNTGELFF
TGCAGCGCTCGGGACCCCCAAAAGACGAACACCGGGGAGCTGTTTTTT
>TRBJ1-1|TRBV11-1|NA|NA
CASSPFRGANTEAFF
TGTGCCAGCAGCCCGTTCAGGGGCGCGAACACTGAAGCTTTCTTT
>TRBJ2-7|TRBV5-1|NA|NA
CASSLEADSGEQYF
TGCGCCAGCAGCTTGGAGGCCGACTCCGGCGAGCAGTACTTC
>TRBJ2-1|TRBV5-1|NA|TRBD2
CASSATSAKSYNEQFF
TGCGCCAGCAGCGCCACTAGCGCTAAATCCTACAATGAGCAGTTCTTC
>TRBJ2-3|TRBV6-1|NA|TRBD2
CAGTSGGTQYF
TGTGCCGGGACTAGCGGCGGTACGCAGTATTTT
>TRBJ2-7|TRBV30|NA|NA
CAWSVGVYEQYF
TGTGCCTGGAGTGTAGGGGTCTACGAGCAGTACTTC
>TRBJ1-6|TRBV9|NA|NA
CASSVSNSPLHF
TGTGCCAGCAGCGTATCGAATTCACCCCTCCACTTT
>TRBJ2-7|TRBV15|NA|NA
CATSSHLGEQYF
TGTGCCACCAGCAGCCACCTCGGCGAGCAGTACTTC
>TRBJ2-7|TRBV6-1|NA|NA
CASSEMLGGHEQYF
TGTGCCAGCAGTGAAATGTTGGGGGGCCACGAGCAGTACTTC
>TRBJ2-5|TRBV30|NA|TRBD2
CAWMDALAGVKRETQYF
TGTGCCTGGATGGACGCACTAGCGGGGGTTAAACGGGAGACCCAGTACTTC
>TRBJ1-1|TRBV19|NA|NA
CASSMSDRIAFF
TGTGCCAGTAGTATGTCGGACCGTATAGCTTTCTTT